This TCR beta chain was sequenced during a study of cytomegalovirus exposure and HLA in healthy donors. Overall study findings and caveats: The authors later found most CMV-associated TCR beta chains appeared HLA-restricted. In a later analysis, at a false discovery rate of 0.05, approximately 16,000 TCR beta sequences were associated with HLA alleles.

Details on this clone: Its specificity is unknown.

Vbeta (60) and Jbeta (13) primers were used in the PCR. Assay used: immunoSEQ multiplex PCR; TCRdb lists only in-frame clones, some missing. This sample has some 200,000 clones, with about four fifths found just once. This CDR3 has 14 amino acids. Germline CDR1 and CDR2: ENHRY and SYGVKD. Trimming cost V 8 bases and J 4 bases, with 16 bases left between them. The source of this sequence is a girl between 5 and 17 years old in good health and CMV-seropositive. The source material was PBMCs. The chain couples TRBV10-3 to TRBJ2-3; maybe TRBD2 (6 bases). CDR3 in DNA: TGTGCCATCTCGGGACTCGAGTCGGCAGATACGCAGTATTTT. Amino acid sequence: CAISGLESADTQYF.